The sequence of this T cell receptor beta chain was determined in a study of T cell repertoires in ileal Crohn's disease. Assay used: immunoSEQ multiplex PCR; TCRdb lists only in-frame clones, some missing. The sample includes some 2,000 clones, under 90% seen only once; the top ten take more than 13%. This clone has a single count. The antigen is undetermined. V lost 2 bases to trimming and J lost 4 bases, with 6 bases between them. The V gene's germline CDR1 is SGHTA and CDR2 FQGNSA. The CDR3 spans 12 residues. Study results and limitations: Compared with non-smokers, active smokers at surgery showed more clonal expansions.

The chain carries TRBV7-2 and TRBJ2-7; D call uncertain. The sequencing sample was made of ileal tissue. The sequence was obtained from an adult with Crohn's disease. The CDR3 is CASSLTSYEQYF. CDR3 coding DNA: TGTGCCAGCAGCTTAACTTCTTACGAGCAGTACTTC.